A selection of T cell receptor beta chains follows, all from one sample in a study of T cells expressing NK-cell markers. Each CDR3 protein gets one entry in TCRdb, which reprocessed the 5' RACE reads and gives no DNA. The sample holds 500,000 to 700,000 distinct CDR3 sequences. The sample was blood T cells: a sorted CD56 or NKG2C T cell subset, CD4+ or CD8+ T cells, or bulk PBMC T cells (not recorded which). The receptors here all came from a man between 18 and 29 years old in good health. Both conserved end residues are part of each CDR3.

V: TRBV12-3/TRBV12-4; J: TRBJ2-2; length: 13; CDR3: CASRRLNTGELFF
V: TRBV12-3/TRBV12-4; J: TRBJ2-5; length: 12; CDR3: CATHRAGETQYF
V: TRBV11-2; J: TRBJ2-5; length: 15; CDR3: CASSPFPTNQETQYF
V: TRBV20-1; J: TRBJ2-1; length: 14; CDR3: CSAFRPPPGNEQFF
V: TRBV20-1; J: TRBJ2-3; length: 16; CDR3: CSARDTWTSGTDTQYF
V: TRBV12-3/TRBV12-4; J: TRBJ2-5; length: 14; CDR3: CASSGDGSGETQYF
V: TRBV6-2/TRBV6-3; J: TRBJ2-7; length: 16; CDR3: CASSYPWAGSTYEQYF
V: TRBV18; J: TRBJ1-2; length: 14; CDR3: CASSANGTPYGYTF
V: TRBV24-1; J: TRBJ2-2; length: 14; CDR3: CATSDSSSTGELFF
V: TRBV20-1; J: TRBJ2-7; length: 14; CDR3: CSAATSGRHYEQYF
V: TRBV6-2/TRBV6-3; J: TRBJ2-1; length: 13; CDR3: CASSYVRTNEQFF
V: TRBV12-3/TRBV12-4; J: TRBJ1-3; length: 18; CDR3: CASRKTGATLAPGNTIYF
V: TRBV20-1; J: TRBJ2-2; length: 13; CDR3: CSPFQGLTGELFF
V: TRBV12-3/TRBV12-4; J: TRBJ1-2; length: 15; CDR3: CASSPPRDRADGYTF
V: TRBV12-3/TRBV12-4; J: TRBJ1-5; length: 14; CDR3: CASKTGQGFQPQHF
V: TRBV7-2; J: TRBJ2-7; length: 14; CDR3: CASSNNRVSYEQYF
V: TRBV18; J: TRBJ1-1; length: 15; CDR3: CASSLNAGEGTEAFF
V: TRBV30; J: TRBJ2-1; length: 14; CDR3: CAWSPASSSDEQFF
V: TRBV6-6; J: TRBJ2-1; length: 12; CDR3: CASSDPIGEQFF
V: TRBV18; J: TRBJ2-7; length: 13; CDR3: CASSGGAGDEQYF
V: TRBV25-1; J: TRBJ2-6; length: 17; CDR3: CASSEFGSPSGANVLTF
V: TRBV29-1; J: TRBJ2-4; length: 13; CDR3: CSVEDQGGNIQYF
V: TRBV25-1; J: TRBJ2-1; length: 14; CDR3: CASSESGLANEQFF
V: TRBV5-1; J: TRBJ2-5; length: 18; CDR3: CASSSIPKRTPLQETQYF
V: TRBV5-5; J: TRBJ1-5; length: 15; CDR3: CASSLAGQPSGPQHF
V: TRBV6-5; J: TRBJ2-5; length: 13; CDR3: CASRYLDRETQYF
V: TRBV7-8; J: TRBJ2-2; length: 17; CDR3: CASTLSPEGVEIGELFF
V: TRBV5-5; J: TRBJ1-4; length: 16; CDR3: CASSLGPSAKNEKLFF
V: TRBV4-2; J: TRBJ2-1; length: 15; CDR3: CASSQEWREWDEQFF
V: TRBV29-1; J: TRBJ1-2; length: 14; CDR3: CSVGPGTLRDGYTF
V: TRBV23-1; J: TRBJ2-3; length: 17; CDR3: CASSQRLQILHTDTQYF
V: TRBV5-1; J: TRBJ2-3; length: 17; CDR3: CASSLGASFGSTDTQYF
V: TRBV24-1; J: TRBJ2-1; length: 12; CDR3: CATSDRGLAAFF
V: TRBV10-3; J: TRBJ2-7; length: 13; CDR3: CAILSGLSYEQYF
V: TRBV4-3; J: TRBJ2-7; length: 16; CDR3: CASSQDYETESYEQYF
V: TRBV6-2/TRBV6-3; J: TRBJ1-2; length: 13; CDR3: CASRSPGDYGYTF
V: TRBV7-9; J: TRBJ1-1; length: 15; CDR3: CASSSDPAGTREAFF
V: TRBV7-8; J: TRBJ2-5; length: 15; CDR3: CASSRTMKGQETQYF
V: TRBV27; J: TRBJ1-4; length: 12; CDR3: CASRQGGGKLFF
V: TRBV7-2; J: TRBJ2-1; length: 17; CDR3: CASSLEASGSLYNEQFF
V: TRBV12-3/TRBV12-4; J: TRBJ2-5; length: 16; CDR3: CASSSSGTSIAETQYF
V: TRBV5-1; J: TRBJ2-5; length: 15; CDR3: CASSRGQGFQETQYF
V: TRBV11-2; J: TRBJ2-5; length: 14; CDR3: CASSLGELQETQYF
V: TRBV9; J: TRBJ2-3; length: 15; CDR3: CASSAGGLSTDTQYF
V: TRBV2; J: TRBJ1-2; length: 14; CDR3: CASTLGQMGGSDTF
V: TRBV29-1; J: TRBJ2-5; length: 15; CDR3: CSVEDRVRGSETQYF
V: TRBV14; J: TRBJ2-7; length: 18; CDR3: CASSQDLRRGGGSYEQYF
V: TRBV4-1; J: TRBJ2-4; length: 13; CDR3: CATKGLAKNIQYF
V: TRBV6-5; J: TRBJ2-1; length: 15; CDR3: CASSYPGTGTNEQFF
V: TRBV29-1; J: TRBJ2-3; length: 13; CDR3: CSAPGSLWDTQYF
V: TRBV7-2; J: TRBJ2-7; length: 17; CDR3: CASSLIGDPRSSYEQYF